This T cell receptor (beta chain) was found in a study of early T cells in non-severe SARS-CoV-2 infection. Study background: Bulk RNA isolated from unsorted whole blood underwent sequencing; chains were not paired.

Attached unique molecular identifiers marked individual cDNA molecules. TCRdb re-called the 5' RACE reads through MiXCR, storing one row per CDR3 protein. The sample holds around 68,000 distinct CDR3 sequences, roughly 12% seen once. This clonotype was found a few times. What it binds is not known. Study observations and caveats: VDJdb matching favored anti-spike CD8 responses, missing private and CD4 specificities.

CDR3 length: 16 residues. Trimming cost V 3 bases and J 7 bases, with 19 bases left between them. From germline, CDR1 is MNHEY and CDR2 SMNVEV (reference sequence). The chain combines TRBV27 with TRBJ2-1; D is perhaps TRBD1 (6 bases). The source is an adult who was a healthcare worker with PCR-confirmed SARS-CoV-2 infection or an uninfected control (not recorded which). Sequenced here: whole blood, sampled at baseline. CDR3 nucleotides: TGTGCCAGCAGTTTTGGACAGTCTCGTGTGCTTAATGAGCAGTTCTTC. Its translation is CASSFGQSRVLNEQFF.